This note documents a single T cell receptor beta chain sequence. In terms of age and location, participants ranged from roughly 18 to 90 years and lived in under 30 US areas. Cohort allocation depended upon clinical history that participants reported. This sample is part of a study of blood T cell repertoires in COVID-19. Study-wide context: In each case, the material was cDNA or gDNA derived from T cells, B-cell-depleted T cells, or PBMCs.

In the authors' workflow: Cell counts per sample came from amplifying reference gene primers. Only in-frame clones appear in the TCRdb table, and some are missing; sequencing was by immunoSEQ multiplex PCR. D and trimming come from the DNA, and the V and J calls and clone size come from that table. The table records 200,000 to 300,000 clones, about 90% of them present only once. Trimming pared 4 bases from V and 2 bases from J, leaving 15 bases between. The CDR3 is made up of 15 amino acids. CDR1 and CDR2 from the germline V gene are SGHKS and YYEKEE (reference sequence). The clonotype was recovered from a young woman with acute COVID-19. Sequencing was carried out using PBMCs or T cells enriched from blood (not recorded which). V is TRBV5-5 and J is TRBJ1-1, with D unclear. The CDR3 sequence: CASSREDYSNTEAFF. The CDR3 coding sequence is TGTGCCAGCAGCCGTGAAGATTACAGTAACACTGAAGCTTTCTTT.